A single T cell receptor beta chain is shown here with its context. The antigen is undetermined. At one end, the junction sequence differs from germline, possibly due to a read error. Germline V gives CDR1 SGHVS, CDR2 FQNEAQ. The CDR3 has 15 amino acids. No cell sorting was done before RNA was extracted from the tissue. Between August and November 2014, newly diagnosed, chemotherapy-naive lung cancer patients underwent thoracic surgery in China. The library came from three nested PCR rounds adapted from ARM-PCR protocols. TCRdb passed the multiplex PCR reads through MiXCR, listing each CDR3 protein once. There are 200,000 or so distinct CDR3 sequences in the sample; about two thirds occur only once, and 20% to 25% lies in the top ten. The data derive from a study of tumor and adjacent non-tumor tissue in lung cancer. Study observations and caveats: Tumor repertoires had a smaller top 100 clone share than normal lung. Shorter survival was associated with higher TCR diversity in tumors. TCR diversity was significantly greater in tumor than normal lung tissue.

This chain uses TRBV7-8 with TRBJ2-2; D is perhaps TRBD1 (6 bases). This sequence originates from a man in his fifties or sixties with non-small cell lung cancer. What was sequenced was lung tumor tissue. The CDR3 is CASSLGTVYTGEPFF. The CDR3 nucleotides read TGTGCCAGCAGCTTAGGGACAGTGTACACCGGGGAGCCGTTTTTT.